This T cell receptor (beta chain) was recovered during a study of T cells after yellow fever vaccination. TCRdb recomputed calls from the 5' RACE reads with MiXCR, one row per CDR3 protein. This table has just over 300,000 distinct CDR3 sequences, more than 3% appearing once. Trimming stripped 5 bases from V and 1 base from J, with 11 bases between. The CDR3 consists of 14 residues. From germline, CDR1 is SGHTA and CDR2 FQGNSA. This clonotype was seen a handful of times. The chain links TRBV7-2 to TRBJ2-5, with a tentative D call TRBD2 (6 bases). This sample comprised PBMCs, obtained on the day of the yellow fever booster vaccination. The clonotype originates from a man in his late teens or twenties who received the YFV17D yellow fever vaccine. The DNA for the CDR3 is TGTGCCAGCAGCATAGAAGCGGGCCAAGAGACCCAGTACTTC. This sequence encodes CASSIEAGQETQYF.